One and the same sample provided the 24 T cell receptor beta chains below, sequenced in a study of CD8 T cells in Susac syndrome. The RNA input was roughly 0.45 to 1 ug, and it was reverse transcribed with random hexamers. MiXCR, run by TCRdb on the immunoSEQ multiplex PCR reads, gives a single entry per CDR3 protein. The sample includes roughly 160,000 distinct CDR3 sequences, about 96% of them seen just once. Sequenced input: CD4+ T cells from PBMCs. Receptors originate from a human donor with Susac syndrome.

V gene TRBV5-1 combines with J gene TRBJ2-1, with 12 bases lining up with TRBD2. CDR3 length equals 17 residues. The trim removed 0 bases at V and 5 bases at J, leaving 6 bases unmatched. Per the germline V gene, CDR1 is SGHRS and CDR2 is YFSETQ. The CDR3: CASSLGLAGGLDNEQFF. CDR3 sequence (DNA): TGCGCCAGCAGCTTGGGGCTAGCGGGGGGGCTAGACAATGAGCAGTTCTTC. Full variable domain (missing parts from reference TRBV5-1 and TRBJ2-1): KAGVTQTPRYLIKTRGQQVTLSCSPISGHRSVSWYQQTPGQGLQFLFEYFSETQRNKGNFPGRFSGRQFSNSRSEMNVSTLELGDSALYLCASSLGLAGGLDNEQFFGPGTRLTVL.

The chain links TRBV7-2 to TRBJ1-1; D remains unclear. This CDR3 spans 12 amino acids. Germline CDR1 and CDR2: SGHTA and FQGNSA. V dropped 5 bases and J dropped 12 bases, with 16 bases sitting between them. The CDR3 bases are TGTGCCAGCAGCGCCCGTATGCCATTCCCTTTCTTT. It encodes CASSARMPFPFF.

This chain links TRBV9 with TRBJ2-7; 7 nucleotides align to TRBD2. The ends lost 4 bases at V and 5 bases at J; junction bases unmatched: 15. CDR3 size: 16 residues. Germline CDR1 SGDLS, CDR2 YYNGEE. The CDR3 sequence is CASSNKMGGSVDEQYF. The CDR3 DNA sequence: TGTGCCAGCAGCAACAAAATGGGCGGGAGCGTCGACGAGCAGTACTTC.

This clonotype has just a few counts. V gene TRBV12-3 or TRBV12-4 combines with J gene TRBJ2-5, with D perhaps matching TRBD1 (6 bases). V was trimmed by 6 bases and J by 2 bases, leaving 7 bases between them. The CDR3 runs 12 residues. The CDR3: CASRDRQETQYF. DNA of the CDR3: TGTGCCAGCAGGGACAGACAAGAGACCCAGTACTTC.

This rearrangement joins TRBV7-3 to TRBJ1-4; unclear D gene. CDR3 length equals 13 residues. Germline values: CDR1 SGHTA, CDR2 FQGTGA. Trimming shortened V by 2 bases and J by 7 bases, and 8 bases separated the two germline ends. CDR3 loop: CASSLDVGEKLFF. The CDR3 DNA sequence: TGTGCCAGCAGCTTAGACGTCGGTGAAAAACTGTTTTTT.

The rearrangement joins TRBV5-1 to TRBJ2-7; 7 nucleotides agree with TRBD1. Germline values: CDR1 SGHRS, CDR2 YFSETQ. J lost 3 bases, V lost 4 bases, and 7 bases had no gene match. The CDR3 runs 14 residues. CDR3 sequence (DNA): TGCGCCAGCAGCGTGAACAGGGGAAGCTACGAGCAGTACTTC. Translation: CASSVNRGSYEQYF.

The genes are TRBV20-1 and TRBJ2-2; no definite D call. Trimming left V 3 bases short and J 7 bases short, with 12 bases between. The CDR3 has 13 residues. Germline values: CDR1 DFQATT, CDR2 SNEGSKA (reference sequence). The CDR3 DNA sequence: TGCAGTGCTAGGCAGAGGTCGATCGGGGAGCTGTTTTTT. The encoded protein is CSARQRSIGELFF.

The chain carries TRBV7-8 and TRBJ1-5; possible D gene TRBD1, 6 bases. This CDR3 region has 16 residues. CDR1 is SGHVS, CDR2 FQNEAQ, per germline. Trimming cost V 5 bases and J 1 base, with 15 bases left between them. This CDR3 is CASSANRVESNQPQHF. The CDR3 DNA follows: TGTGCCAGCAGCGCTAACAGGGTGGAGAGCAATCAGCCCCAGCATTTT.

CDR3 sequence (DNA): TGTGCCTGGAGTCCGGGACTAGCGGTCAATGAGCAGTTCTTC. The encoded protein is CAWSPGLAVNEQFF. This chain uses TRBV30 with TRBJ2-1, with TRBD2 matching over 11 bases. Germline V CDR1 and CDR2: GTSNPN, SVGIG (reference sequence). J was trimmed by 6 bases and V by 2 bases; bases with no gene match: 3. The CDR3 is 14 amino acids.

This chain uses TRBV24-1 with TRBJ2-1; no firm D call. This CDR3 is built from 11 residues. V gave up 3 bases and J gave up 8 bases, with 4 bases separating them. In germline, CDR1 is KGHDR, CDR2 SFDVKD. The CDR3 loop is CATSDHYEQFF. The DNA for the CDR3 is TGTGCCACCAGTGATCACTATGAGCAGTTCTTC.

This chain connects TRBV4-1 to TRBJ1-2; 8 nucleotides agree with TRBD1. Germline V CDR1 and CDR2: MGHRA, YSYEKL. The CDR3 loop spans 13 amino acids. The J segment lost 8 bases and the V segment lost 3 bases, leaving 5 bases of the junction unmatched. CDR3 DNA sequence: TGCGCCAGCAGCCAGAACAGGGGGGAGGGCTACACCTTC. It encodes CASSQNRGEGYTF.

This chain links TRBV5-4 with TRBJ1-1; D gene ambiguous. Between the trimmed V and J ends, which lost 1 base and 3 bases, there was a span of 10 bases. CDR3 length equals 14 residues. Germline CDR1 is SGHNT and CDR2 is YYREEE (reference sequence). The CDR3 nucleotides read TGTGCCAGCAGCTTGCGGGGTGTGGACACTGAAGCTTTCTTT. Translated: CASSLRGVDTEAFF.

CDR3 nucleotides: TGCAGTGCTAGTGGGGGGGGAAGACCGGCGGGACAGGGGTCCTACGAGCAGTACTTC. Amino acids: CSASGGGRPAGQGSYEQYF. The chain employs TRBV20-1 and TRBJ2-7; 10 bases are shared with TRBD1. Germline lookup yields CDR1 DFQATT and CDR2 SNEGSKA (reference sequence). Trimming took 3 bases from V and 1 from J; bases not matched to a gene: 18. CDR3 size: 19 residues.

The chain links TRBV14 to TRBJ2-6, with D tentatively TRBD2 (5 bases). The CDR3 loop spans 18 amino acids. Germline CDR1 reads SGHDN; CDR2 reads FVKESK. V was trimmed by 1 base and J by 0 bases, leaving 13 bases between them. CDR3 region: CASSQVVGEPSGANVLTF. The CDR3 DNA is TGTGCCAGCAGCCAAGTTGTGGGAGAGCCCTCTGGGGCCAACGTCCTGACTTTC.

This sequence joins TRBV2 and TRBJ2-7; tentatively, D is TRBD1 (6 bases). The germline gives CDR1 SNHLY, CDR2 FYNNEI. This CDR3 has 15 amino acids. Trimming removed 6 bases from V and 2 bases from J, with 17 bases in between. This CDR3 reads CASSEGVRGTYEQYF. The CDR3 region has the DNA TGTGCCAGCAGCGAGGGTGTCAGGGGAACCTACGAGCAGTACTTC.

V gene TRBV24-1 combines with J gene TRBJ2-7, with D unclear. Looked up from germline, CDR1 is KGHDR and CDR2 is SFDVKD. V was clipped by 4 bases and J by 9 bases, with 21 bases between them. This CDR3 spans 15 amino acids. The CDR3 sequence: CATSDSVPGNRGQYF. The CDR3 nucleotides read TGTGCCACCAGTGACTCGGTCCCGGGTAACCGCGGGCAGTACTTC.

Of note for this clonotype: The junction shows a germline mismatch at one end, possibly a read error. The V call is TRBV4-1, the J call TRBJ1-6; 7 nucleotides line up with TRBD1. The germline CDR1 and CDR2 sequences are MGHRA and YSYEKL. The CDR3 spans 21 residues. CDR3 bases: TGCGCCAGCAGCCAAGATCGGTTCTGGGGTCGTCCGGGACAGTCCAATTCAGCCCTCCACTTT. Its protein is CASSQDRFWGRPGQSNSALHF.

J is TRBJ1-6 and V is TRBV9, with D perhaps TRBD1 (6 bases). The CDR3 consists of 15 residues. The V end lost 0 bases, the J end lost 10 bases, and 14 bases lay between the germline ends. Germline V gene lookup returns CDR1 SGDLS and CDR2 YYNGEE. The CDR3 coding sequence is TGTGCCAGCAGCGTAGCAGGGGCCGCAGGATCACCCCTCCACTTT. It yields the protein CASSVAGAAGSPLHF.

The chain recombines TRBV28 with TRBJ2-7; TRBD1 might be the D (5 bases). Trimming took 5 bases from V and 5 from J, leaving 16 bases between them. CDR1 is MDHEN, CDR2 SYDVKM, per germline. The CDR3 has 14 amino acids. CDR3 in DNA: TGTGCCAGCAGTAGGGGTTCGCTCCTCAACGAGCAGTACGTC. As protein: CASSRGSLLNEQYV.

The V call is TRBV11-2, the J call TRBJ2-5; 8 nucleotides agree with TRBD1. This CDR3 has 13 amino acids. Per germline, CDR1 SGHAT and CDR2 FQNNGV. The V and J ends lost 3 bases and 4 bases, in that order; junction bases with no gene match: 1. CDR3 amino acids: CASSFQGAETQYF. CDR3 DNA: TGTGCCAGCAGCTTCCAGGGGGCAGAGACCCAGTACTTC.

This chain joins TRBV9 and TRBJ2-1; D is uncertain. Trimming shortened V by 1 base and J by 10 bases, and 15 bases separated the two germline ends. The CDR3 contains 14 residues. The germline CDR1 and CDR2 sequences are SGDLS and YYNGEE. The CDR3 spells CASSVSPSFGEQFF. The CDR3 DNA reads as TGTGCCAGCAGCGTAAGTCCCTCGTTCGGCGAGCAGTTCTTC.

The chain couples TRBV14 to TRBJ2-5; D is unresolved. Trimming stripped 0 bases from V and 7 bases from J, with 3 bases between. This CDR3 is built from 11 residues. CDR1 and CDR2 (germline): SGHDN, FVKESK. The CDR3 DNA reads TGTGCCAGCAGCCAAGAACCGACCCAGTACTTC. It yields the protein CASSQEPTQYF.

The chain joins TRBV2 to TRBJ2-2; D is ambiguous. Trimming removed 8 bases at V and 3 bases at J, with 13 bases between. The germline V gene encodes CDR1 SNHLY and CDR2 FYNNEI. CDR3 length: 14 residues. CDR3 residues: CASSRTEYTGELFF. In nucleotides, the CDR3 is TGTGCCAGCTCCCGGACGGAATACACCGGGGAGCTGTTTTTT. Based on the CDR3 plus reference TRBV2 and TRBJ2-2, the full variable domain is EPEVTQTPSHQVTQMGQEVILRCVPISNHLYFYWYRQILGQKVEFLVSFYNNEISEKSEIFDDQFSVERPDGSNFTLKIRSTKLEDSAMYFCASSRTEYTGELFFGEGSRLTVL.

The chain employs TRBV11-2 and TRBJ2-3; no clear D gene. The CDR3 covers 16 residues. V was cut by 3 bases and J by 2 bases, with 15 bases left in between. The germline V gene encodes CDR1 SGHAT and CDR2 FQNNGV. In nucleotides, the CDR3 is TGTGCCAGCAGCTTGTTTGGGTGGCAGCCCACAGATACGCAGTATTTT. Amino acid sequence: CASSLFGWQPTDTQYF.